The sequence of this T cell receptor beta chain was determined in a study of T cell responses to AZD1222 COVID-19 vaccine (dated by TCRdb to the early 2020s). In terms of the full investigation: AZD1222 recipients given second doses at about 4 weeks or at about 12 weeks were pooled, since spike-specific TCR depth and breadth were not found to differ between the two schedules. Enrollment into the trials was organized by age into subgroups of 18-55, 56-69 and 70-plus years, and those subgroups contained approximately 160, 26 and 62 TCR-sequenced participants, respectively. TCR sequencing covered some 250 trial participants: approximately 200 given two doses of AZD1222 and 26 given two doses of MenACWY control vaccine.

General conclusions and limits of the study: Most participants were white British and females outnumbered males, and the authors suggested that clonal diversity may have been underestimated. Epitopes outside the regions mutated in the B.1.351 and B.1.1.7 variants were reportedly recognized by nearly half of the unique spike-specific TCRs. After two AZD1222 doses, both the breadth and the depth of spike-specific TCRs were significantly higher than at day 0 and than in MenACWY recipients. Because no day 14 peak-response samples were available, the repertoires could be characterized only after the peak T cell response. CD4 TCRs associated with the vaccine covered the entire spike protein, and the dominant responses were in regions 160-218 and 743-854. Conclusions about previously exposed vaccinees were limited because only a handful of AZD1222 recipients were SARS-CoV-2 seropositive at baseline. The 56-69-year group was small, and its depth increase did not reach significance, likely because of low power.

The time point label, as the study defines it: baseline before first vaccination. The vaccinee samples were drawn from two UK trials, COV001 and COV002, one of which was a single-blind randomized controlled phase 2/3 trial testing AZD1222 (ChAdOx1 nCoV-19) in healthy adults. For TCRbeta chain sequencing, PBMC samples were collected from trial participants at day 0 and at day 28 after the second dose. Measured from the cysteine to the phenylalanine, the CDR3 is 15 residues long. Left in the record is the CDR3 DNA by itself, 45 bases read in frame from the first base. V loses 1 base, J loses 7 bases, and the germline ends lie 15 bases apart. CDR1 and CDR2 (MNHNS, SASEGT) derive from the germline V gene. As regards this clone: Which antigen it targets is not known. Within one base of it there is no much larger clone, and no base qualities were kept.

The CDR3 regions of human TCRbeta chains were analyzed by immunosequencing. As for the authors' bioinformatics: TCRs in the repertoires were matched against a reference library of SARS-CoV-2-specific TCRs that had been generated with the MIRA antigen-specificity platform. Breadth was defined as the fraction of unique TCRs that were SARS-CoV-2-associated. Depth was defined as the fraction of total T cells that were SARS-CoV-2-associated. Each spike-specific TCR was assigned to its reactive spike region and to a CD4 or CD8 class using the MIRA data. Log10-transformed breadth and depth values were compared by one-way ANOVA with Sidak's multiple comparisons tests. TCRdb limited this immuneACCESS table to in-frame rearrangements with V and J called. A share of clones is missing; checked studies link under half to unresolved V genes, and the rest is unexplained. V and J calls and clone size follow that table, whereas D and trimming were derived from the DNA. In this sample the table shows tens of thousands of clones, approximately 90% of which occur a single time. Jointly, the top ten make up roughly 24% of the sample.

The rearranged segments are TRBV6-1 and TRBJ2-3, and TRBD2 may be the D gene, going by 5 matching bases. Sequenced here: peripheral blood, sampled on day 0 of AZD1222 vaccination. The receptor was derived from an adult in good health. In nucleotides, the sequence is TGTGCCAGCAGTGAAGTGTCTAGGACTCCGAATACGCAGTATTTT. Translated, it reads CASSEVSRTPNTQYF.